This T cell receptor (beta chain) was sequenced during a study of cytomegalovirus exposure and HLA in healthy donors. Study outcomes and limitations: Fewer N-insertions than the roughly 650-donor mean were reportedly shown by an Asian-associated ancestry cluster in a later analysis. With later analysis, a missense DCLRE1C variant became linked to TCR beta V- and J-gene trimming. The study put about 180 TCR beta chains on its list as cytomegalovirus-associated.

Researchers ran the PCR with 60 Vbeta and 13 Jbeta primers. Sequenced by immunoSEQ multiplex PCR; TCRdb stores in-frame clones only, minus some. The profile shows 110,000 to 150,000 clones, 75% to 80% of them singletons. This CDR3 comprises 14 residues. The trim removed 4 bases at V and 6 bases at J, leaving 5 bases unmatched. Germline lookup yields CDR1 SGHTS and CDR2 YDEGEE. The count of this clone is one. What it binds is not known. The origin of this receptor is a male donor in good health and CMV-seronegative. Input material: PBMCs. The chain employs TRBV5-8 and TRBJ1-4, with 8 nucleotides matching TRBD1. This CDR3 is CASSRQDRDEKLFF. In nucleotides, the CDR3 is TGTGCCAGCAGCCGACAGGACAGGGATGAAAAACTGTTTTTT.